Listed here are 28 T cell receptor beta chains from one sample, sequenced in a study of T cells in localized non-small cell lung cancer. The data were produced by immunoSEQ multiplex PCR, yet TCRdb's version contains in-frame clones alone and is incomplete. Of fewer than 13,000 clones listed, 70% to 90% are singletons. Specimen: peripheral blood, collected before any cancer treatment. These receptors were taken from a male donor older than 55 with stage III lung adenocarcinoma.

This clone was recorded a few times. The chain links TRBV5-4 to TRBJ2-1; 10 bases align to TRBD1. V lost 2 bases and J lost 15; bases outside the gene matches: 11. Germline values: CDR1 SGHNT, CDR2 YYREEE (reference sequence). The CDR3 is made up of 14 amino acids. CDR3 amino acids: CASSFRDRGSKVFF. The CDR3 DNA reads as TGTGCCAGCAGCTTCCGGGACAGGGGAAGTAAAGTGTTCTTC.

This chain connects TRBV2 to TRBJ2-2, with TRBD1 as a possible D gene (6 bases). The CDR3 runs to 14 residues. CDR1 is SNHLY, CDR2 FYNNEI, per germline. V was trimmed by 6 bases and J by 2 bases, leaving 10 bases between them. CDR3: CASRDSRNTGELFF. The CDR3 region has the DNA TGTGCCAGCAGGGACAGCCGAAACACCGGGGAGCTGTTTTTT.

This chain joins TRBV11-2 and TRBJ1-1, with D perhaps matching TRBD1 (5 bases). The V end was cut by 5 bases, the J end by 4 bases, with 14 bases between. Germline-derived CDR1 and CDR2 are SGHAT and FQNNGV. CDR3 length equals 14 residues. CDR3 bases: TGTGCCAGCAGCAGCGCGATCCAGGGCACTGAAGCTTTCTTT. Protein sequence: CASSSAIQGTEAFF.

CDR3 sequence: CASSLYQETQYF. The CDR3 nucleotides are TGCGCCAGCAGCCTTTATCAAGAGACCCAGTACTTC. J is TRBJ2-5 and V is TRBV5-1, with no clear D. The CDR3 sequence is 12 residues long. The V and J ends lost 4 bases and 2 bases respectively, with 6 bases between them. Germline values: CDR1 SGHRS, CDR2 YFSETQ. The whole variable domain, remainder taken from reference TRBV5-1 and TRBJ2-5, is KAGVTQTPRYLIKTRGQQVTLSCSPISGHRSVSWYQQTPGQGLQFLFEYFSETQRNKGNFPGRFSGRQFSNSRSEMNVSTLELGDSALYLCASSLYQETQYFGPGTRLLVL.

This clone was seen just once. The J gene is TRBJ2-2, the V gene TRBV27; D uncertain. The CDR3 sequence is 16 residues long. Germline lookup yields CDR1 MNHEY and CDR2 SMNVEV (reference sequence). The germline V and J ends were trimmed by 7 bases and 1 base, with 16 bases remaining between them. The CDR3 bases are TGTGCCAGCATGACCCGGCCGTTCAAGAACACCGGGGAGCTGTTTTTT. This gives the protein CASMTRPFKNTGELFF.

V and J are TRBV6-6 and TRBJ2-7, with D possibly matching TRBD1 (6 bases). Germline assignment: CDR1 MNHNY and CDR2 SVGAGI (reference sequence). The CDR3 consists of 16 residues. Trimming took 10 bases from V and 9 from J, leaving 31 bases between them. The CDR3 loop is CATLGTRGGISFRQYF. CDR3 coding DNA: TGTGCCACCTTGGGAACGAGAGGGGGAATCAGTTTTCGGCAGTACTTC.

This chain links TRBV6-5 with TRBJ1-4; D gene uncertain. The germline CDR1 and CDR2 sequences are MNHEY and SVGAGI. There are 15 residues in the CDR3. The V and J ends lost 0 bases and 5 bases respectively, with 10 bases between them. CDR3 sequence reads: CASSYSGLGNEKLFF. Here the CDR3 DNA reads TGTGCCAGCAGTTACTCAGGGCTCGGGAATGAAAAACTGTTTTTT.

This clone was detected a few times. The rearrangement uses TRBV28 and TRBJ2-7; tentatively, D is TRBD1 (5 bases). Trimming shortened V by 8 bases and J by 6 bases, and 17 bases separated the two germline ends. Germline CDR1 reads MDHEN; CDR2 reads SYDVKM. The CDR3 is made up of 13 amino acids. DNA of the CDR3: TGTGCCAGCCGAAAAACCAGGGTTCGCGAGCAGTACTTC. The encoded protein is CASRKTRVREQYF. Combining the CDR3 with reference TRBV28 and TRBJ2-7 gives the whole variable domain DVKVTQSSRYLVKRTGEKVFLECVQDMDHENMFWYRQDPGLGLRLIYFSYDVKMKEKGDIPEGYSVSREKKERFSLILESASTNQTSMYLCASRKTRVREQYFGPGTRLTVT.

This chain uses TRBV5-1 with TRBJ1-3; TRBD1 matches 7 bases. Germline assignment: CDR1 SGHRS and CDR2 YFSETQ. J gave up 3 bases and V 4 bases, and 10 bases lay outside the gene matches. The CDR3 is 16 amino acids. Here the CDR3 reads CASSDLEGAGGNTIYF. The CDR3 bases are TGCGCCAGCAGCGACCTGGAGGGGGCAGGTGGAAACACCATATATTTT.

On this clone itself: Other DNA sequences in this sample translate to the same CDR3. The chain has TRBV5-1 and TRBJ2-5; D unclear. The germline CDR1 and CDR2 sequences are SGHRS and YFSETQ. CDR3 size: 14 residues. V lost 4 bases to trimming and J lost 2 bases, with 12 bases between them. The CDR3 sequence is CASSARPAQETQYF. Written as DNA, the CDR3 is TGCGCCAGCAGCGCCCGACCGGCTCAAGAGACCCAGTACTTC.

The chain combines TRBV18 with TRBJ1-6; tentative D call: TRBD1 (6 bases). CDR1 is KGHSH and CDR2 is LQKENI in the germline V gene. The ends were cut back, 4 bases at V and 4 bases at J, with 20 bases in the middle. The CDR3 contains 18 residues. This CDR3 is CASSLPKLQGGYNSPLHF. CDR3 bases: TGTGCCAGCTCACTGCCAAAATTACAGGGTGGGTATAATTCACCCCTCCACTTT.

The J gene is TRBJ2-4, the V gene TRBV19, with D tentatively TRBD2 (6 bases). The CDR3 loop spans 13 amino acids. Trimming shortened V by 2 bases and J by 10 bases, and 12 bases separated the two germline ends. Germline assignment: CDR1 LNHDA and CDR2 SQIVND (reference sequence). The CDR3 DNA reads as TGTGCCAGTAGTATATTGCTGGCGGGAATTCAGTACTTC. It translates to CASSILLAGIQYF. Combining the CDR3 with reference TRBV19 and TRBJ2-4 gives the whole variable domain DGGITQSPKYLFRKEGQNVTLSCEQNLNHDAMYWYRQDPGQGLRLIYYSQIVNDFQKGDIAEGYSVSREKKESFPLTVTSAQKNPTAFYLCASSILLAGIQYFGAGTRLSVL.

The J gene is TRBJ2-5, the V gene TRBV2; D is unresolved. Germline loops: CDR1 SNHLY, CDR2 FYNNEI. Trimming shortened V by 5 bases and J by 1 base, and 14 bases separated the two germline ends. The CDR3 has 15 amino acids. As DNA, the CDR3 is TGTGCCAGCAGTTACGGATCACAAACCCAAGAGACCCAGTACTTC. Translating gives CASSYGSQTQETQYF.

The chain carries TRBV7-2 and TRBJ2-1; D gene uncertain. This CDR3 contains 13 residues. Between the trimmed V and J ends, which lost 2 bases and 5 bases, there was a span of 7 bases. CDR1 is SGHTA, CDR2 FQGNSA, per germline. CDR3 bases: TGTGCCAGCAGCTTAAATGGGGACAATGAGCAGTTCTTC. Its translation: CASSLNGDNEQFF.

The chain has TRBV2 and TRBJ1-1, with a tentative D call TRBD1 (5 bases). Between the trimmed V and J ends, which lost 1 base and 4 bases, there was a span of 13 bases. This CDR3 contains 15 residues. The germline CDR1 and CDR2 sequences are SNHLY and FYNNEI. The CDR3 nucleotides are TGTGCCAGCAGTGAAGGGACACTTGCCGGCACTGAAGCTTTCTTT. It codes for CASSEGTLAGTEAFF. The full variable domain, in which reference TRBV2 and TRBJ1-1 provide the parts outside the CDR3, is EPEVTQTPSHQVTQMGQEVILRCVPISNHLYFYWYRQILGQKVEFLVSFYNNEISEKSEIFDDQFSVERPDGSNFTLKIRSTKLEDSAMYFCASSEGTLAGTEAFFGQGTRLTVV.

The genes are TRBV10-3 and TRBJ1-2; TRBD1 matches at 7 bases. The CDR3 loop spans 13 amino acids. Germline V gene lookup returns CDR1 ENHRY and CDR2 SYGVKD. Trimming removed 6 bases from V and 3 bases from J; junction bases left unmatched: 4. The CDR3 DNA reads TGTGCCATCAGGACAGGGTCCCACTATGGCTACACCTTC. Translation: CAIRTGSHYGYTF.

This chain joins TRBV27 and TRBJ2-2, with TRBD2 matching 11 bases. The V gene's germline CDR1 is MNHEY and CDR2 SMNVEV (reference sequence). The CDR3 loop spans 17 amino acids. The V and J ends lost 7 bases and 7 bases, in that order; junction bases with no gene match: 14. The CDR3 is CASNGASGGLVGGELFF. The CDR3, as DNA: TGTGCCAGCAATGGAGCTAGCGGGGGGCTAGTAGGCGGGGAGCTGTTTTTT.

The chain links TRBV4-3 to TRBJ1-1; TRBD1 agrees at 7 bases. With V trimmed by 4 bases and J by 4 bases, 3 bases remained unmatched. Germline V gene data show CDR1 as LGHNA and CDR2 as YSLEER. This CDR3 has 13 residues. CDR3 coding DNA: TGCGCCAGCAGCCTCGGGACAGTCACTGAAGCTTTCTTT. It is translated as CASSLGTVTEAFF.

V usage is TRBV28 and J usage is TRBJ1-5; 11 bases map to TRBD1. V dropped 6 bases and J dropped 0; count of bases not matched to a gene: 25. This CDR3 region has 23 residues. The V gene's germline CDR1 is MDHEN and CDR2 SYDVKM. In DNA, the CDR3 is TGTGCCAGCAGACCTAGGTGGGGGTCTCCACCGGGACAGGGGGATTATAGCAATCAGCCCCAGCATTTT. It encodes CASRPRWGSPPGQGDYSNQPQHF.

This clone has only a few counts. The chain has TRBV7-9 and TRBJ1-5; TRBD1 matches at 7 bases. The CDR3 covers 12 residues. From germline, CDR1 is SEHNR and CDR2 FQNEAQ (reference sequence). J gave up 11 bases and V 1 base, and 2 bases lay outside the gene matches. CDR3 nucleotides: TGTGCCAGCAGCTTAGGCCAGGGGGCCCAGCATTTT. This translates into CASSLGQGAQHF.

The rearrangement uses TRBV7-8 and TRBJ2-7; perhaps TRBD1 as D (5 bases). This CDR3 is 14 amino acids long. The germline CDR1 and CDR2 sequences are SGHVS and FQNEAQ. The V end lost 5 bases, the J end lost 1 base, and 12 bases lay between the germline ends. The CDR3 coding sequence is TGTGCCAGCAGCGCGTCGACAGTGTCCTACGAGCAGTACTTC. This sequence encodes CASSASTVSYEQYF.

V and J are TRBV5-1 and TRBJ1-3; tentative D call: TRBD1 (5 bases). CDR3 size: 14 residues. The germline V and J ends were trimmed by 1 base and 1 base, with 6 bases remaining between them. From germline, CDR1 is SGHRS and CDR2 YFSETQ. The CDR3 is CASSLSGSGNTIYF. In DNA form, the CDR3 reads TGCGCCAGCAGCTTGTCAGGGTCTGGAAACACCATATATTTT.

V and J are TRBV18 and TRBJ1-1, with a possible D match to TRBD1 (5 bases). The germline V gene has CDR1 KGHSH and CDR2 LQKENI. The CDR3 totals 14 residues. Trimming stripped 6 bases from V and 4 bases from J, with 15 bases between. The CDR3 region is CASSPLGGGTEAFF. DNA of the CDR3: TGTGCCAGCTCCCCCCTGGGGGGAGGCACTGAAGCTTTCTTT.

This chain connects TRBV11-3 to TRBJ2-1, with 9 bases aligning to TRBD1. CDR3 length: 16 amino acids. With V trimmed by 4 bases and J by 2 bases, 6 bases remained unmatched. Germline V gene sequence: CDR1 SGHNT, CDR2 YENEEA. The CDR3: CASSSGQGNTYNEQFF. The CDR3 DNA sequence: TGTGCCAGCAGCTCCGGACAGGGGAACACCTACAATGAGCAGTTCTTC. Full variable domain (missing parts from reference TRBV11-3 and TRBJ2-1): EAGVVQSPRYKIIEKKQPVAFWCNPISGHNTLYWYLQNLGQGPELLIRYENEEAVDDSQLPKDRFSAERLKGVDSTLKIQPAELGDSAVYLCASSSGQGNTYNEQFFGPGTRLTVL.

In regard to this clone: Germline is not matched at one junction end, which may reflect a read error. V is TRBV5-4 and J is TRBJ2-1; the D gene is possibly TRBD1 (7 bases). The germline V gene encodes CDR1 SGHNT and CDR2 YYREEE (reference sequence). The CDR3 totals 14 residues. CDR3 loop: CASSLAGGRNEQLF. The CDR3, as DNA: TGTGCCAGCAGCTTAGCAGGGGGGCGCAATGAGCAGCTCTTC.

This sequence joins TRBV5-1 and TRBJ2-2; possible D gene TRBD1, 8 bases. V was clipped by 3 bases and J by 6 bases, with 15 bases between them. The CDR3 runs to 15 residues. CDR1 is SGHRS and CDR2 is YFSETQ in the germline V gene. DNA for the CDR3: TGCGCCAGCAGCTATGACAGGGGAGGGGCCGGGGAGCTGTTTTTT. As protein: CASSYDRGGAGELFF.

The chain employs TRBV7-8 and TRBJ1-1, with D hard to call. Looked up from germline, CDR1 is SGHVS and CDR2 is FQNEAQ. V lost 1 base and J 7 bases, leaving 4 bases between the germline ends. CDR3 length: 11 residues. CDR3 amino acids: CASSLVGEAFF. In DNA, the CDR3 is TGTGCCAGCAGCTTAGTGGGTGAAGCTTTCTTT. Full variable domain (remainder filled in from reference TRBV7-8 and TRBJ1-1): GAGVSQSPRYKVAKRGQDVALRCDPISGHVSLFWYQQALGQGPEFLTYFQNEAQLDKSGLPSDRFFAERPEGSVSTLKIQRTQQEDSAVYLCASSLVGEAFFGQGTRLTVV.

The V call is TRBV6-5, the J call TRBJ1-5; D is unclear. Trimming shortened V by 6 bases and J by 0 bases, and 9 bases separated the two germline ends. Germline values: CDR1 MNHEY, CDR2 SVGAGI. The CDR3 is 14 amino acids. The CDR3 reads CASSLEYSNQPQHF. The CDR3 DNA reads TGTGCCAGCAGCTTAGAGTATAGCAATCAGCCCCAGCATTTT.